This T cell receptor beta chain was sequenced during a study of blood T cells in healthy people across ages. CDR3 length: 12 amino acids. Trimming removed 3 bases from V and 4 bases from J, with 8 bases in between. In germline, CDR1 is SQVTM, CDR2 ANQGSEA. PBMCs, at least 6.5 million per sample, were isolated. Then a second PCR, running roughly 7 to 11 cycles, was carried out with a sample-barcoded 5' primer and a J-beta primer mix. Via MiXCR, TCRdb re-called the 5' RACE reads, giving one row per CDR3 protein. The sample carries 1.5 million to 2 million distinct CDR3 sequences, around 50% recorded once.

This receptor was taken from a woman aged 40 to 55 in good health. Material: blood. V gene TRBV29-1 combines with J gene TRBJ2-3; no definite D call. This CDR3 reads CSVDVGSDTQYF. The CDR3 region has the DNA TGCAGCGTTGACGTAGGGTCAGATACGCAGTATTTT.